The text below deals with one TCR beta chain. The data belong to a study of blood T cell repertoires in COVID-19. Study background: Researchers got acute and convalescent COVID-19 samples from the United States, Italy and Spain. T cells, B-cell-depleted T cells, or PBMCs provided the cDNA or gDNA that served as material.

Sequencing used immunoSEQ multiplex PCR; TCRdb keeps in-frame clones, though not all of them. This repertoire shows roughly 250,000 clones, over 80% found once; its top ten account for just under 6.5%. V was clipped by 4 bases and J by 8 bases, with 18 bases between them. Looked up from germline, CDR1 is SGHRS and CDR2 is YFSETQ. The CDR3 loop spans 15 amino acids. The V gene is TRBV5-1, the J gene TRBJ2-2; D gene uncertain. The receptor comes from an older woman with active or convalescent COVID-19. The specimen sequenced was peripheral blood. CDR3 sequence (DNA): TGCGCCAGCAGCCTCGCGAACAGCCGAGCAGGGGAGCTGTTTTTT. Translation: CASSLANSRAGELFF.